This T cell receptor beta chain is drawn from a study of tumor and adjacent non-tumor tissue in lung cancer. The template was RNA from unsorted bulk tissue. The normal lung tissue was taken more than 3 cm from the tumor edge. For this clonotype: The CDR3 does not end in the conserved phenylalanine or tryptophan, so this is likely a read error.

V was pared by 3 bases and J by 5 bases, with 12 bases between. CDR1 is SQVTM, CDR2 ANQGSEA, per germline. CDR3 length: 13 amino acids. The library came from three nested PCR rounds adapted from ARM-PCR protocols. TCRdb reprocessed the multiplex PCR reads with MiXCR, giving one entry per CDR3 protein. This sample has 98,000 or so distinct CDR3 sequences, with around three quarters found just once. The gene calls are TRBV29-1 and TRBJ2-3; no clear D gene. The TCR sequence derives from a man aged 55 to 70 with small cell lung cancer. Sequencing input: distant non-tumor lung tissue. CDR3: CSVDAAVIDTQYL. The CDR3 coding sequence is TGCAGCGTTGATGCCGCGGTCATAGATACGCAGTATTTA.